These 12 T cell receptor beta chains were sequenced from one sample in a study of blood T cells in healthy people across ages. Primed by a sample-barcoded 5' primer and a J-beta primer mix, a second PCR proceeded for about 7 to 12 cycles. TCRdb called the 5' RACE reads again in MiXCR, with one record for every CDR3 protein. The sample includes fewer than 800,000 distinct CDR3 sequences, around a fifth of them seen just once. The specimen sequenced was blood. These receptors were obtained from a man aged 65 to 85 in good health.

This clonotype was counted a few times. The chain couples TRBV29-1 to TRBJ2-5; perhaps TRBD2 as D (5 bases). The length of the CDR3 is 12 residues. CDR1 SQVTM and CDR2 ANQGSEA come from the germline V gene. The V end lost 3 bases, the J end lost 7 bases, and 12 bases lay between the germline ends. The CDR3 here is CSVDRGTGTQYF. In DNA, the CDR3 is TGCAGCGTTGATCGGGGTACGGGGACCCAGTACTTC.

The chain employs TRBV7-2 and TRBJ2-7; perhaps TRBD1 as D (5 bases). The CDR3 totals 15 residues. Germline V CDR1 and CDR2: SGHTA, FQGNSA. V gave up 6 bases and J gave up 5 bases, with 20 bases separating them. The CDR3 bases are TGTGCCAGCAGTTACCCGCAGGGCGGAAGGGACGAGCAGTACTTC. This encodes CASSYPQGGRDEQYF.

For the CDR3, the DNA is TGTGCCAGCAGCTTAGGGACTAGCGGGGACCGCAGTGTACAGTTCTTC. As protein: CASSLGTSGDRSVQFF. J is TRBJ2-1 and V is TRBV7-9; TRBD2 matches at 12 bases. Trimming at V came to 1 base and at J to 13 bases, leaving 11 bases not matched to a gene. The CDR3 runs to 16 residues. Germline CDR1 SEHNR, CDR2 FQNEAQ (reference sequence).

V is TRBV5-1 and J is TRBJ1-1; 9 nucleotides match TRBD1. Germline assignment: CDR1 SGHRS and CDR2 YFSETQ. CDR3 length equals 14 residues. Trimming removed 2 bases from V and 3 bases from J; junction bases left unmatched: 2. CDR3 residues: CASSLRTGDTEAFF. Here the CDR3 DNA reads TGCGCCAGCAGCTTAAGGACAGGGGACACTGAAGCTTTCTTT.

This rearrangement joins TRBV7-2 to TRBJ2-2; the D is unclear. The CDR3 is 13 amino acids. The germline gives CDR1 SGHTA, CDR2 FQGNSA. V was cut by 2 bases and J by 5 bases, with 6 bases left in between. DNA of the CDR3: TGTGCCAGCAGCTTAACGGATACCGGGGAGCTGTTTTTT. Translated: CASSLTDTGELFF.

This clonotype was counted a few times. The chain links TRBV20-1 to TRBJ2-1; TRBD2 is a possible D gene (6 bases). V shed 5 bases and J shed 2 bases, with 10 bases lying between them. CDR3 length: 13 amino acids. Germline V CDR1 and CDR2: DFQATT, SNEGSKA (reference sequence). The CDR3 DNA sequence: TGCAGTGCTGAAGCGGGCGCCTACAATGAGCAGTTCTTC. This encodes CSAEAGAYNEQFF.

The V call is TRBV19, the J call TRBJ1-5, with 9 bases fitting TRBD1. The CDR3 length is 16 residues. With V trimmed by 6 bases and J by 5 bases, 11 bases remained unmatched. Germline loops: CDR1 LNHDA, CDR2 SQIVND (reference sequence). In nucleotides, the CDR3 is TGTGCCAGTAGACGGACAGGGGAAGGAAGGGATCAGCCCCAGCATTTT. Protein: CASRRTGEGRDQPQHF.

This clonotype was seen only a few times. The J gene is TRBJ2-5, the V gene TRBV4-3; tentatively, D is TRBD1 (6 bases). The J call may be wrong; the DNA end is better matched by TRBJ2-1. The germline gives CDR1 LGHNA, CDR2 YSLEER. The CDR3 loop spans 13 amino acids. The CDR3 sequence is CASSQDPIGGQFF. The CDR3 coding sequence is TGCGCCAGCAGCCAAGATCCAATAGGGGGACAGTTCTTC.

This clonotype has a count of ten or more. The chain combines TRBV20-1 with TRBJ2-1, with TRBD1 identical over 9 bases. The V and J ends lost 5 bases and 8 bases, in that order; junction bases with no gene match: 4. CDR3 length equals 12 residues. Germline CDR1 reads DFQATT; CDR2 reads SNEGSKA (reference sequence). The CDR3 DNA reads TGCAGTGCTGAGGACAGGGGCGATGAGCAGTTCTTC. Translation: CSAEDRGDEQFF.

In its sample, this clonotype was seen a few times. This rearrangement joins TRBV20-1 to TRBJ2-1; D is possibly TRBD2 (6 bases). Germline V lookup: CDR1 DFQATT, CDR2 SNEGSKA (reference sequence). V was cut by 1 base and J by 3 bases, with 19 bases left in between. This CDR3 comprises 17 residues. The CDR3, as DNA: TGCAGTGCTAGAGGGAACCCGCTAGCGACACTCTACAATGAGCAGTTCTTC. Encoded protein: CSARGNPLATLYNEQFF.

The J gene is TRBJ2-1, the V gene TRBV2; D ambiguous. The CDR3 spans 13 residues. Germline-derived CDR1 and CDR2 are SNHLY and FYNNEI. V lost 7 bases, J lost 7 bases, and 14 bases lay in between. In DNA, the CDR3 is TGTGCCAGCAACGTAAAACAGTGGAATGAGCAGTTCTTC. It specifies CASNVKQWNEQFF.

The table lists this clonotype with many counts. This chain links TRBV5-8 with TRBJ2-7; D is possibly TRBD1 (5 bases). The CDR3 has 13 amino acids. The germline CDR1 and CDR2 sequences are SGHTS and YDEGEE. V was cut by 3 bases and J by 2 bases, with 9 bases left in between. The CDR3 nucleotides read TGTGCCAGCAGCTCTAGACAGACCTACGAGCAGTACTTC. This encodes CASSSRQTYEQYF.